Following are 28 T cell receptor beta chains from one sample sequenced in a study of shared clonotypes between healthy human individuals. Assay used: immunoSEQ multiplex PCR; TCRdb lists only in-frame clones, some missing. The sample lists some 2 million clones; 90% to 95% were seen once. The source material was naive CD4+ T cells sorted from blood. Subset denoted: CD45RA+ positively selected. The receptor source for this set is a man aged 18 to 29 in good health.

This clone was counted a few times. An end of the junction differs from the germline gene, which may be a read error. The CDR3 nucleotides read TGTGCCAGTAGTCTAGAACCGGGACAGAGAAATTCACCCCTCCACTTT. Protein: CASSLEPGQRNSPLHF. The chain links TRBV19 to TRBJ1-6, with 7 bases identical to TRBD1. Germline CDR1 and CDR2: LNHDA and SQIVND (reference sequence). This CDR3 region has 16 residues.

With regard to this clone: Other DNA sequences in this specimen translate into the identical CDR3. The chain couples TRBV18 to TRBJ1-2, with a weak D call TRBD1 (5 bases). The CDR3 has 14 amino acids. Germline CDR1 and CDR2: KGHSH and LQKENI. V dropped 1 base and J dropped 3 bases, with 9 bases sitting between them. CDR3 nucleotides: TGTGCCAGCTCACCACAAGGGGCGGACTATGGCTACACCTTC. It specifies CASSPQGADYGYTF.

V usage is TRBV21-1 and J usage is TRBJ2-7. TRBV21-1 is an annotated pseudogene. This CDR3 is built from 16 residues. The CDR3 sequence is CASSKDGVRGEYEQYF. CDR3 nucleotides: TGTGCCAGCAGCAAAGATGGGGTAAGGGGGGAATACGAGCAGTACTTC.

The chain recombines TRBV6-5 with TRBJ2-2; TRBD2 matches 7 bases. The V and J ends lost 9 bases and 0 bases, in that order; junction bases with no gene match: 4. Per germline, CDR1 MNHEY and CDR2 SVGAGI. The CDR3 runs to 14 residues. The DNA for the CDR3 is TGTGCCAGTAGGGAGGGAGCGAACACCGGGGAGCTGTTTTTT. This sequence encodes CASREGANTGELFF.

The chain combines TRBV6-1 with TRBJ1-2, with TRBD1 as a possible D gene (5 bases). V shed 5 bases and J shed 3 bases, with 13 bases lying between them. Germline assignment: CDR1 MNHNS and CDR2 SASEGT. The CDR3 loop spans 14 amino acids. The CDR3 nucleotides are TGTGCCAGCAGTCGTACAACGGGGGACTATGGCTACACCTTC. Protein: CASSRTTGDYGYTF.

As to this clone: Other nucleotide sequences in the sample specify the same CDR3. The chain links TRBV7-9 to TRBJ2-7, with 7 bases fitting TRBD1. Per the germline V gene, CDR1 is SEHNR and CDR2 is FQNEAQ (reference sequence). V lost 3 bases and J lost 3; bases outside the gene matches: 5. The CDR3 runs 14 residues. The CDR3 DNA reads TGTGCCAGCAGCTTGGGGACAGCAAGCTACGAGCAGTACTTC. It codes for CASSLGTASYEQYF.

The J gene is TRBJ1-2, the V gene TRBV10-3; D is unclear. CDR1 is ENHRY, CDR2 SYGVKD, per germline. V was pared by 2 bases and J by 0 bases, with 7 bases between. The length of the CDR3 is 14 residues. CDR3 bases: TGTGCCATCAGTGAGGGGGTTGCTAACTATGGCTACACCTTC. It is translated as CAISEGVANYGYTF.

V usage is TRBV11-2 and J usage is TRBJ2-2; TRBD1 matches at 10 bases. The CDR3 covers 15 residues. The ends lost 4 bases at V and 7 bases at J; junction bases unmatched: 6. Per the germline V gene, CDR1 is SGHAT and CDR2 is FQNNGV. CDR3 region: CASSSMTGGSGELFF. The CDR3 DNA reads TGTGCCAGCAGCTCCATGACAGGGGGCAGCGGGGAGCTGTTTTTT.

The chain is built from TRBV21-1 and TRBJ2-5; the table's D call, TRBD1, has no DNA check behind it. TRBV21-1 is classified as a pseudogene. The CDR3 is 15 amino acids. The CDR3 reads CASSKERGAQETQYF. The CDR3 nucleotides are TGTGCCAGCAGCAAAGAACGTGGGGCACAAGAGACCCAGTACTTC.

V usage is TRBV5-4 and J usage is TRBJ1-1; D gene ambiguous. Looked up from germline, CDR1 is SGHNT and CDR2 is YYREEE (reference sequence). The CDR3 spans 14 residues. V dropped 1 base and J dropped 8 bases, with 15 bases sitting between them. The CDR3, as DNA: TGTGCCAGCAGCTTGAACCAGGAAAGTTTCGAAGCTTTCTTT. This codes for CASSLNQESFEAFF. The whole variable domain, remainder taken from reference TRBV5-4 and TRBJ1-1, is ETGVTQSPTHLIKTRGQQVTLRCSSQSGHNTVSWYQQALGQGPQFIFQYYREEENGRGNFPPRFSGLQFPNYSSELNVNALELDDSALYLCASSLNQESFEAFFGQGTRLTVV.

The chain employs TRBV2 and TRBJ2-7; 10 nucleotides align to TRBD1. The CDR3 has 13 residues. The germline CDR1 and CDR2 sequences are SNHLY and FYNNEI. Trimming at V came to 7 bases and at J to 3 bases, leaving 3 bases not matched to a gene. CDR3 in amino acids: CASIRTGGYEQYF. For the CDR3, the DNA is TGTGCCAGCATCCGGACAGGGGGCTACGAGCAGTACTTC.

This chain links TRBV6-5 with TRBJ1-3; no firm D call. With 2 bases removed from V and 2 bases from J, the gap between germline ends came to 13 bases. The CDR3 totals 16 residues. Per the germline V gene, CDR1 is MNHEY and CDR2 is SVGAGI. The CDR3 sequence: CASSYERGQAGNTIYF. The DNA for the CDR3 is TGTGCCAGCAGTTACGAGCGGGGTCAGGCTGGAAACACCATATATTTT.

The V gene is TRBV5-4, the J gene TRBJ2-2; a possible D gene is TRBD1 (6 bases). Germline V lookup: CDR1 SGHNT, CDR2 YYREEE (reference sequence). The CDR3 length is 17 residues. Trimming removed 3 bases at V and 1 base at J, with 16 bases between. The CDR3 DNA reads TGTGCCAGCAGCTCCGGGCCCAGGGGCTTGAACACCGGGGAGCTGTTTTTT. Encoded protein: CASSSGPRGLNTGELFF.

V is TRBV28 and J is TRBJ1-3, with a tentative D call TRBD1 (6 bases). This CDR3 has 15 residues. CDR1 MDHEN and CDR2 SYDVKM come from the germline V gene. The V gene lost 10 bases and the J gene lost 1 base, with 17 bases spanning the gap. CDR3: CATDRTSLSGNTIYF. The CDR3 coding sequence is TGTGCCACAGACAGGACGTCTTTATCTGGAAACACCATATATTTT.

The table lists this clone with a count of one. This chain connects TRBV20-1 to TRBJ2-7; no clear D. Germline lookup yields CDR1 DFQATT and CDR2 SNEGSKA (reference sequence). V dropped 7 bases and J dropped 5 bases, with 12 bases sitting between them. CDR3 length: 11 residues. CDR3 sequence: CSGVLGHEQYF. The CDR3 region has the DNA TGCAGTGGGGTGCTAGGCCACGAGCAGTACTTC.

In this sample, this clone turned up once. The chain joins TRBV30 to TRBJ2-2, with D maybe TRBD2 (6 bases). Germline CDR1 GTSNPN, CDR2 SVGIG (reference sequence). Trimming left V 3 bases short and J 2 bases short, with 10 bases between. The CDR3 consists of 14 residues. CDR3 DNA sequence: TGTGCCTGGAGACCTAGCGCCAACACCGGGGAGCTGTTTTTT. It translates to CAWRPSANTGELFF.

Remarks on this clone: The sample carries other DNA sequences with the same CDR3. The chain has TRBV29-1 and TRBJ2-7, with TRBD1 as a possible D gene (6 bases). Germline loops: CDR1 SQVTM, CDR2 ANQGSEA. V lost 2 bases to trimming and J lost 1 base, with 6 bases between them. The CDR3 extends over 12 amino acids. CDR3: CSVEQGSYEQYF. Here the CDR3 DNA reads TGCAGCGTTGAACAGGGGTCCTACGAGCAGTACTTC.

The gene calls are TRBV7-3 and TRBJ1-1, with D maybe TRBD1 (6 bases). This CDR3 comprises 15 residues. Germline assignment: CDR1 SGHTA and CDR2 FQGTGA. The germline V and J ends were trimmed by 0 bases and 1 base, with 9 bases remaining between them. The CDR3 bases are TGTGCCAGCAGCTTAACGCCGGGGGCGAACACTGAAGCTTTCTTT. It yields the protein CASSLTPGANTEAFF.

The J gene is TRBJ2-3, the V gene TRBV28, with D tentatively TRBD2 (7 bases). The germline CDR1 and CDR2 sequences are MDHEN and SYDVKM. This CDR3 spans 17 amino acids. With 6 bases removed from V and 6 bases from J, the gap between germline ends came to 25 bases. CDR3 in amino acids: CASSPNPSWGGIDTQYF. CDR3 bases: TGTGCCAGCAGCCCAAACCCCAGCTGGGGGGGCATTGATACGCAGTATTTT.

The V and J genes are TRBV5-4 and TRBJ2-5; perhaps TRBD2 as D (5 bases). The end of the DNA is better explained by TRBJ2-7, so the J call may be wrong. In germline, CDR1 is SGHNT, CDR2 YYREEE (reference sequence). CDR3 size: 14 residues. The CDR3 loop reads CASSSKGSSGEQYF. The CDR3 DNA is TGTGCCAGCAGCTCCAAAGGGAGCTCAGGCGAGCAGTACTTC.

This chain uses TRBV19 with TRBJ1-1; perhaps TRBD1 as D (5 bases). The germline gives CDR1 LNHDA, CDR2 SQIVND (reference sequence). The CDR3 runs 14 residues. Trimming took off 3 bases at V and 1 base at J, with 9 bases between the two ends. The CDR3 DNA follows: TGTGCCAGTAGTATTTATCAGGGGAACACTGAAGCTTTCTTT. Amino acid sequence: CASSIYQGNTEAFF.

The genes are TRBV11-2 and TRBJ2-7; D is ambiguous. Germline V gives CDR1 SGHAT, CDR2 FQNNGV. This CDR3 region has 11 residues. Trimming stripped 5 bases from V and 5 bases from J, with 7 bases between. CDR3 in amino acids: CASSQQDEQYF. The CDR3, as DNA: TGTGCCAGCAGCCAGCAAGACGAGCAGTACTTC. Full variable domain (remainder filled in from reference TRBV11-2 and TRBJ2-7): EAGVAQSPRYKIIEKRQSVAFWCNPISGHATLYWYQQILGQGPKLLIQFQNNGVVDDSQLPKDRFSAERLKGVDSTLKIQPAKLEDSAVYLCASSQQDEQYFGPGTRLTVT.

In the case of this clone: The junction shows a germline mismatch at one end, possibly a read error. V gene TRBV2 combines with J gene TRBJ2-7; the D is unclear. The CDR3 has 13 amino acids. Germline V lookup: CDR1 SNHLY, CDR2 FYNNEI. CDR3 sequence reads: CASNERPTYEQYF. The CDR3 region has the DNA TGTGCCAGCAATGAACGGCCAACCTACGAGCAGTACTTC. Variable domain in full (rest from reference TRBV2 and TRBJ2-7): EPEVTQTPSHQVTQMGQEVILRCVPISNHLYFYWYRQILGQKVEFLVSFYNNEISEKSEIFDDQFSVERPDGSNFTLKIRSTKLEDSAMYFCASNERPTYEQYFGPGTRLTVT.

The gene calls are TRBV7-2 and TRBJ1-6, with 9 nucleotides matching TRBD1. The CDR3 has 15 residues. The J segment lost 10 bases and the V segment lost 1 base, leaving 5 bases of the junction unmatched. Looked up from germline, CDR1 is SGHTA and CDR2 is FQGNSA. This CDR3 reads CASSLGTGVGSPLHF. The CDR3 DNA follows: TGTGCCAGCAGCTTAGGGACAGGGGTGGGCTCACCCCTCCACTTT.

The rearrangement uses TRBV4-3 and TRBJ1-6, with TRBD1 as a possible D gene (5 bases). The CDR3 runs 16 residues. The V end was cut by 0 bases, the J end by 2 bases, with 8 bases between. CDR1 is LGHNA and CDR2 is YSLEER in the germline V gene. CDR3 DNA sequence: TGCGCCAGCAGCCAAGACGGGGGGGCCTATAATTCACCCCTCCACTTT. Translating it yields CASSQDGGAYNSPLHF.

The chain employs TRBV18 and TRBJ2-3; TRBD2 matches 10 bases. V was clipped by 3 bases and J by 1 base; unmatched bases: 7. This CDR3 spans 17 amino acids. CDR1 and CDR2 from the germline V gene are KGHSH and LQKENI. CDR3 nucleotide sequence: TGTGCCAGCTCACCCATTAGCGGGGGGTCCCGCACAGATACGCAGTATTTT. It specifies CASSPISGGSRTDTQYF.

The rearrangement uses TRBV5-1 and TRBJ1-2, with D unresolved. The germline V gene has CDR1 SGHRS and CDR2 YFSETQ. The CDR3 sequence is 14 residues long. The V end lost 0 bases, the J end lost 5 bases, and 11 bases lay between the germline ends. For the CDR3, the DNA is TGCGCCAGCAGCTTGGCCCAGGCCGAATATGGCTACACCTTC. Translated, it gives CASSLAQAEYGYTF.

This chain links TRBV7-9 with TRBJ1-6; TRBD1 matches at 7 bases. The CDR3 spans 15 residues. CDR1 and CDR2 from the germline V gene are SEHNR and FQNEAQ (reference sequence). V was clipped by 1 base and J by 8 bases; unmatched bases: 5. CDR3 sequence: CASSLGGTEDSPLHF. The CDR3 nucleotides read TGTGCCAGCAGCTTAGGTGGGACAGAAGATTCACCCCTCCACTTT. The full variable domain, in which reference TRBV7-9 and TRBJ1-6 provide the parts outside the CDR3, is DTGVSQNPRHKITKRGQNVTFRCDPISEHNRLYWYRQTLGQGPEFLTYFQNEAQLEKSRLLSDRFSAERPKGSFSTLEIQRTEQGDSAMYLCASSLGGTEDSPLHFGNGTRLTVT.